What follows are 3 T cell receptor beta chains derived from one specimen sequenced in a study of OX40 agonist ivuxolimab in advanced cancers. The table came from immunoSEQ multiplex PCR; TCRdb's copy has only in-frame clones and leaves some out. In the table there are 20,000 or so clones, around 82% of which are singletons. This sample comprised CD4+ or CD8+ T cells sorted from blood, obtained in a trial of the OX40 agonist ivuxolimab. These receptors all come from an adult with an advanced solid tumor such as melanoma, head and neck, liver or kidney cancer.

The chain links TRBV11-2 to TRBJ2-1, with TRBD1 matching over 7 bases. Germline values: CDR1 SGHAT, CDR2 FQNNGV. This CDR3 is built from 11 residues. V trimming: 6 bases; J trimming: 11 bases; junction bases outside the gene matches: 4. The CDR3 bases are TGTGCCAGCAGTCGGGACAGCAAGCAGTTCTTC. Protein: CASSRDSKQFF.

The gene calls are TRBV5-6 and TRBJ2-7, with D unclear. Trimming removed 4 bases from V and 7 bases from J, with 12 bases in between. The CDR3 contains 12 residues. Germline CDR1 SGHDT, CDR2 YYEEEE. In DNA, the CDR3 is TGTGCCAGCAGCACCCGGGCCCCTGAGCAGTACTTC. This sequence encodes CASSTRAPEQYF.

CDR3 sequence: CASSLRDRVAEQYF. The CDR3 coding sequence is TGTGCCAGCAGCTTGAGGGACAGGGTTGCCGAGCAGTACTTC. The V call is TRBV5-5, the J call TRBJ2-7, with 9 bases aligning to TRBD1. The CDR3 spans 14 residues. CDR1 and CDR2 (germline): SGHKS, YYEKEE (reference sequence). V shed 1 base, J shed 6 bases, and the junction held 5 bases outside the gene matches. The full variable domain, completed using reference TRBV5-5 and TRBJ2-7, is DAGVTQSPTHLIKTRGQQVTLRCSPISGHKSVSWYQQVLGQGPQFIFQYYEKEERGRGNFPDRFSARQFPNYSSELNVNALLLGDSALYLCASSLRDRVAEQYFGPGTRLTVT.